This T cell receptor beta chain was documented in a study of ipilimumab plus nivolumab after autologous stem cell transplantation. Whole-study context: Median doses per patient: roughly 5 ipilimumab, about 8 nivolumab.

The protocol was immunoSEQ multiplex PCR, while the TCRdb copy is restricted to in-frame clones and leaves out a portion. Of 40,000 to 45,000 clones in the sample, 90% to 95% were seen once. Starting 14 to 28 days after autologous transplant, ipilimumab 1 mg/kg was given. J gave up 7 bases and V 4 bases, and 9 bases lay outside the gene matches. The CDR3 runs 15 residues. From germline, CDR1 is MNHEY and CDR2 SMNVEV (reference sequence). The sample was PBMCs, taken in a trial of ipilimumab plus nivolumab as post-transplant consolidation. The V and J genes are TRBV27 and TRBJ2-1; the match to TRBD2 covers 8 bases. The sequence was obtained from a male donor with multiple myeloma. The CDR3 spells CASSYQAGVGNEQFF. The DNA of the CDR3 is TGTGCCAGCAGTTACCAAGCGGGAGTCGGAAATGAGCAGTTCTTC.